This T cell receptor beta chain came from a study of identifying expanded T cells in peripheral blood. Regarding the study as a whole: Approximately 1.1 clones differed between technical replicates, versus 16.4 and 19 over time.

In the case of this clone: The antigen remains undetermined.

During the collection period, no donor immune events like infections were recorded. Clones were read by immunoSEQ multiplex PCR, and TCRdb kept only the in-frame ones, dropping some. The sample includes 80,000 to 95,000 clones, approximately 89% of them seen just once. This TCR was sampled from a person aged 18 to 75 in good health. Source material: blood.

CDR3 sequence reads: CASSPTEYYGYTF. CDR3 in DNA: TGTGCCAGCTCTCCGACGGAGTACTATGGCTACACCTTC. The rearrangement joins TRBV18 to TRBJ1-2; D unresolved. The CDR3 covers 13 residues. Germline values: CDR1 KGHSH, CDR2 LQKENI. Deletions cut 6 bases from V and 3 bases from J, with 11 bases between.